This T cell receptor (beta chain) was found in a study of blood T cell repertoires in COVID-19. Background on the study: Sources were T cells, B-cell-depleted T cells, or PBMCs; the material itself was cDNA or gDNA.

In the original processing: Reference gene primers were amplified, and this amplification served to estimate nucleated cell counts. The method was immunoSEQ multiplex PCR; TCRdb's version includes in-frame clones alone and lacks a portion of them. V and J calls plus clone size are reproduced from that table; the DNA served to infer D and trimming. The sample carries 200,000 to 250,000 clones, 88% recorded once. The J segment lost 7 bases and the V segment lost 3 bases, leaving 12 bases of the junction unmatched. CDR1 and CDR2 from the germline V gene are SGHRS and YFSETQ. The CDR3 sequence is 16 residues long.

The chain links TRBV5-1 to TRBJ2-7; 11 positions agree with TRBD2. This TCR derives from a man between 18 and 35 years old with active or convalescent COVID-19. Sequencing input: peripheral blood. CDR3 residues: CASSSRIAGGPREQYF. Here the CDR3 DNA reads TGCGCCAGCAGCTCCCGAATAGCGGGAGGGCCGAGGGAGCAGTACTTC.